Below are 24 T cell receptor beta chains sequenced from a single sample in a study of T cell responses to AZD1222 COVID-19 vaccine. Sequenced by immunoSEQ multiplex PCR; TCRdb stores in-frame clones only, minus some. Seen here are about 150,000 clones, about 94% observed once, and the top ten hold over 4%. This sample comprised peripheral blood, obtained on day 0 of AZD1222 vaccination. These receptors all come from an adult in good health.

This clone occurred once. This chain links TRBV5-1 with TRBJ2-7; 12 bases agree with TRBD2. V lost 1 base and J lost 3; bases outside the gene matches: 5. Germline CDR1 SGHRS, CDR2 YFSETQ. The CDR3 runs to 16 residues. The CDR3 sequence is CASSLLAGGPDYEQYF. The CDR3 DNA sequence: TGCGCCAGCAGCTTGCTAGCGGGAGGGCCAGACTACGAGCAGTACTTC.

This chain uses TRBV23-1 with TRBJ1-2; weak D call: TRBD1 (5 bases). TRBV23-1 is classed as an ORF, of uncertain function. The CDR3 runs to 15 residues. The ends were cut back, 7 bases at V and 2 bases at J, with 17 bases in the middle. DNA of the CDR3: TGCGCCAGCATCCTCCCTCAGGGTAGAAACTATGGCTACACCTTC. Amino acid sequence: CASILPQGRNYGYTF.

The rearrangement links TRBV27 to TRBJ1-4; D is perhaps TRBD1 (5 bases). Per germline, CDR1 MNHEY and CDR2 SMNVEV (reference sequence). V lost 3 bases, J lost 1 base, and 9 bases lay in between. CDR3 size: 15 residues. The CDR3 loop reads CASSFSRGTNEKLFF. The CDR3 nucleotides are TGTGCCAGCAGTTTTAGTAGGGGAACTAATGAAAAACTGTTTTTT.

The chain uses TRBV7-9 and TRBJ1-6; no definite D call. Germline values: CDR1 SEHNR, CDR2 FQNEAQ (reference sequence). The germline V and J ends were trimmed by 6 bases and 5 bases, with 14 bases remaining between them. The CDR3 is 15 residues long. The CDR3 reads CASSYSPANNSPLHF. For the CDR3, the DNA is TGTGCCAGCAGTTATTCGCCGGCGAATAATTCACCCCTCCACTTT.

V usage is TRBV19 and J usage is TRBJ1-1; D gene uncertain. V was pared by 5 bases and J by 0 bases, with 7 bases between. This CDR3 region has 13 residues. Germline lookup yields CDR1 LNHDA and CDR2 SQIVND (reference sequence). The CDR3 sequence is CASSFQVNTEAFF. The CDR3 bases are TGTGCCAGTAGTTTTCAGGTGAACACTGAAGCTTTCTTT.

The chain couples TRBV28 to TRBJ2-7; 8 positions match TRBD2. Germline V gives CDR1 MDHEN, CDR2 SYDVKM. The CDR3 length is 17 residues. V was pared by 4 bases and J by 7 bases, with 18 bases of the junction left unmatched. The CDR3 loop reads CASSSPGTRGGAWEQYF. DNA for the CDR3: TGTGCCAGCAGTTCCCCAGGGACTAGAGGTGGGGCATGGGAGCAGTACTTC.

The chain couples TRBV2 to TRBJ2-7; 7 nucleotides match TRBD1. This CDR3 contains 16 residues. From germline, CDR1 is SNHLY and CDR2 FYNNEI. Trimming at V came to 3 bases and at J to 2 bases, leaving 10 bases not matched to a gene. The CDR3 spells CASSERHRGRTYEQYF. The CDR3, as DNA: TGTGCCAGCAGTGAGAGACACAGGGGTCGGACCTACGAGCAGTACTTC.

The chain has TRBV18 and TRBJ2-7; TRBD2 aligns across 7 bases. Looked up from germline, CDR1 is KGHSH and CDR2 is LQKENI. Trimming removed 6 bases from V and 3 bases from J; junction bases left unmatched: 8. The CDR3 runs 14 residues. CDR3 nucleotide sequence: TGTGCCAGCTCGGTTAGCGGGCGAATCTACGAGCAGTACTTC. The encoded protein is CASSVSGRIYEQYF.

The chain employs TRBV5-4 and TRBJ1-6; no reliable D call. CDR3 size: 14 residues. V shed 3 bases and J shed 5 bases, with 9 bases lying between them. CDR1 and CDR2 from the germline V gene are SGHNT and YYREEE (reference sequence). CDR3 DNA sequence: TGTGCCAGCAGCTCCCGGAATAATAATTCACCCCTCCACTTT. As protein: CASSSRNNNSPLHF.

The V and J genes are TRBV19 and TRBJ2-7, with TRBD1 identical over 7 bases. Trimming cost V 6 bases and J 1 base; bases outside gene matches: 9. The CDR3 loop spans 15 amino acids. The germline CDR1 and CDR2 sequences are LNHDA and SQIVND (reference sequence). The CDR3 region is CASSLSGTASYEQYF. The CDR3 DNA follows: TGTGCCAGTAGCCTATCCGGGACAGCTTCCTACGAGCAGTACTTC.

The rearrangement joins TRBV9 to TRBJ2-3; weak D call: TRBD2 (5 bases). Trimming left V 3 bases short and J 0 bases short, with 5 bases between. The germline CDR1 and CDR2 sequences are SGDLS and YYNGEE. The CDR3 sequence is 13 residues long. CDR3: CASSGTSTDTQYF. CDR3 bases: TGTGCCAGCAGCGGGACTAGCACAGATACGCAGTATTTT.

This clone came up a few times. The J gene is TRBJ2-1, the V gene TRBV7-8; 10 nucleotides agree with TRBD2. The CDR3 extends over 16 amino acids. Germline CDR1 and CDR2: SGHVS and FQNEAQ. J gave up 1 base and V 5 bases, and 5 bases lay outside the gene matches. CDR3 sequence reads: CASSPGLAASYNEQFF. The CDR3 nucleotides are TGTGCCAGCAGCCCCGGACTAGCGGCTTCCTACAATGAGCAGTTCTTC. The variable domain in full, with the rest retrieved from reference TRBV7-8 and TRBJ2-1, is GAGVSQSPRYKVAKRGQDVALRCDPISGHVSLFWYQQALGQGPEFLTYFQNEAQLDKSGLPSDRFFAERPEGSVSTLKIQRTQQEDSAVYLCASSPGLAASYNEQFFGPGTRLTVL.

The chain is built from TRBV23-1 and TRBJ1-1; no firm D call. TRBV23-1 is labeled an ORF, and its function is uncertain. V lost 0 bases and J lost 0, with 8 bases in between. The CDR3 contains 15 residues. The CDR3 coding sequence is TGCGCCAGCAGTCAATCCCCAAGATTGAACACTGAAGCTTTCTTT. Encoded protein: CASSQSPRLNTEAFF.

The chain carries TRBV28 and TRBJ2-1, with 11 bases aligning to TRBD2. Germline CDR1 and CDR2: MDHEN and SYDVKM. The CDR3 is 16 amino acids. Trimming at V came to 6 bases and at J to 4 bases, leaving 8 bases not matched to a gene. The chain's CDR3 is CASSLEGLAAYNEQFF. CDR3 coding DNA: TGTGCCAGCAGCCTAGAGGGACTAGCGGCTTACAATGAGCAGTTCTTC. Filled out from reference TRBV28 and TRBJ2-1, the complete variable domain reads DVKVTQSSRYLVKRTGEKVFLECVQDMDHENMFWYRQDPGLGLRLIYFSYDVKMKEKGDIPEGYSVSREKKERFSLILESASTNQTSMYLCASSLEGLAAYNEQFFGPGTRLTVL.

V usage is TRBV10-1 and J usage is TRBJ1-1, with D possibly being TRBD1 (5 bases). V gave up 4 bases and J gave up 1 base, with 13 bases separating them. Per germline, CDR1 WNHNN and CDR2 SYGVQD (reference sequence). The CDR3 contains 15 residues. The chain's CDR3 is CASSGQGSGNTEAFF. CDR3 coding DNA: TGCGCCAGCAGTGGGCAGGGAAGTGGGAACACTGAAGCTTTCTTT.

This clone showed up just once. The CDR3 loop reads CASSLLGNVGTDNYEQYF. CDR3 bases: TGTGCCAGCAGCTTACTCGGTAACGTCGGGACGGATAACTACGAGCAGTACTTC. The chain is built from TRBV11-2 and TRBJ2-7; either TRBD1 or TRBD2 may supply D (5 bases each). The V gene's germline CDR1 is SGHAT and CDR2 FQNNGV. The CDR3 spans 18 residues. Trimming removed 2 bases at V and 3 bases at J, with 23 bases between.

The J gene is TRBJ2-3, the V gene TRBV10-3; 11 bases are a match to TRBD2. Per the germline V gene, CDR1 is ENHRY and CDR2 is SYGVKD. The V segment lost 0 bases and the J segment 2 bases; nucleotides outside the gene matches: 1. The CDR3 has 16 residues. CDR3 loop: CAISESTSGNTDTQYF. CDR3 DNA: TGTGCCATCAGTGAGTCGACTAGCGGGAACACAGATACGCAGTATTTT.

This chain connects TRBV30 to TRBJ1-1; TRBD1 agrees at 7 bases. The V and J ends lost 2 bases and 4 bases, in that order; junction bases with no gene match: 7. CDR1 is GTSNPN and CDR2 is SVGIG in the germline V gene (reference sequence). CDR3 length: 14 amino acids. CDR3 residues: CAWSLQGRGTEAFF. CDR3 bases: TGTGCCTGGAGTCTACAGGGGAGGGGCACTGAAGCTTTCTTT.

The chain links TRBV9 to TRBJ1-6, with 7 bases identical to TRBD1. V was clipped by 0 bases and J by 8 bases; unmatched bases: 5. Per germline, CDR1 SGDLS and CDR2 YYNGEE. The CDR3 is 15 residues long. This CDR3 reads CASSVDLGQDSPLHF. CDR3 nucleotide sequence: TGTGCCAGCAGCGTAGATTTAGGACAGGATTCACCCCTCCACTTT. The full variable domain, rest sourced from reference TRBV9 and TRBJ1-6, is DSGVTQTPKHLITATGQRVTLRCSPRSGDLSVYWYQQSLDQGLQFLIQYYNGEERAKGNILERFSAQQFPDLHSELNLSSLELGDSALYFCASSVDLGQDSPLHFGNGTRLTVT.

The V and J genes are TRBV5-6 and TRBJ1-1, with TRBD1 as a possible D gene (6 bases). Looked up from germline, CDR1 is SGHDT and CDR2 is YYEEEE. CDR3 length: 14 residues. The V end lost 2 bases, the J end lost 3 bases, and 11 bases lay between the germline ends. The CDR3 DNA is TGTGCCAGCAGCTTCCTACAGGGCTACACTGAAGCTTTCTTT. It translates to CASSFLQGYTEAFF.

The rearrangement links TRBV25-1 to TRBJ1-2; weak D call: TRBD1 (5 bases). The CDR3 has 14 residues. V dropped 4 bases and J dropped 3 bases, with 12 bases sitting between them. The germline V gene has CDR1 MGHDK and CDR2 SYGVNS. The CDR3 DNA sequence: TGTGCCAGCAGTGTATTAGGACAAGACTATGGCTACACCTTC. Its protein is CASSVLGQDYGYTF.

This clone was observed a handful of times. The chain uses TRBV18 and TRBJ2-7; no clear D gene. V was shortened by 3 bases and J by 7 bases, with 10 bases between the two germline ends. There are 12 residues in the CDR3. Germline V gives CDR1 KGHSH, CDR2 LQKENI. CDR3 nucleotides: TGTGCCAGCTCACCGACTTCGGGTGAGCAGTACTTC. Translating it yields CASSPTSGEQYF.

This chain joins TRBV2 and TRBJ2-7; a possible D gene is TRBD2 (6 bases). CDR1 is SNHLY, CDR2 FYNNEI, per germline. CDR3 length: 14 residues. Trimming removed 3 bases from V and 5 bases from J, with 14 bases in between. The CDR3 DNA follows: TGTGCCAGCAGTGAGGAGGGCTTCGGGAACGAGCAGTACTTC. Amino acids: CASSEEGFGNEQYF.

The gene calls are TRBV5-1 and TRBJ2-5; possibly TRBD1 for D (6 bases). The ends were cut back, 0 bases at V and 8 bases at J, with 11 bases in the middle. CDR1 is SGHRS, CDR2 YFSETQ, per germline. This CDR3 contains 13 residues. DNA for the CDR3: TGCGCCAGCAGCTTGGGGGTAGGGGGAACCCAGTACTTC. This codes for CASSLGVGGTQYF.